This T cell receptor (beta chain) was observed in a study of T cell repertoires in ileal Crohn's disease. Study-wide results and caveats: All patients with clonality above 26.8% had endoscopic recurrence.

Regarding this clone: What it binds is not known.

CDR3 length equals 16 residues. The assay was immunoSEQ multiplex PCR, and TCRdb's table has in-frame clones only and misses some. The data show roughly 62,000 clones, less than 90% seen once. The time point was: neoterminal ileum biopsy at postoperative endoscopy, about 6 months after surgery. The genes are TRBV12-2 and TRBJ1-6. TRBV12-2 counts as a pseudogene. The sample comprised ileal tissue. The receptor was derived from an adult with Crohn's disease. CDR3: CASRLGEAGPGSPLHF. Written as DNA, the CDR3 is TGTGCAAGTCGCTTAGGGGAGGCGGGGCCAGGTTCACCCCTCCACTTT.